This T cell receptor (beta chain) was identified during a study of CD8+CD57+ T cells in acquired aplastic anemia. Across the whole study: Roughly 3.2 ug was the average amount of DNA from sorted CD4+ and CD8+ cells. Study conclusions and caveats: Overlap between patients and controls comprised almost 30 CD8+ CDR3 sequences. Any difference that existed in CD8+ Simpson's diversity between patients and controls was not significant.

Germline V gene sequence: CDR1 SGHVS, CDR2 FQNEAQ. CDR3 size: 15 residues. Trimming cost V 7 bases and J 0 bases; bases outside gene matches: 5. The table lists this clonotype with a few counts. Its antigen is undetermined. Genomic DNA was employed as the template in profiling TCR beta VDJ and CDR3. TCRdb called the reads again in MiXCR, with one record for every CDR3 protein. In the table there are about 270,000 distinct CDR3 sequences, around three fifths of which are singletons. The V call is TRBV7-8, the J call TRBJ2-1; TRBD2 aligns across 8 bases. Sample: sorted CD4+, CD8+, or CD8+CD57+ T cells (not recorded which) from PBMCs. The TCR comes from a human donor with severe aplastic anemia or a healthy control (not recorded which). The DNA for the CDR3 is TGTGCCAGCAACCCCGGGACTAGCTCCTACAATGAGCAGTTCTTC. Translation gives CASNPGTSSYNEQFF.